The sequence of this T cell receptor beta chain was determined in a study of T cells after yellow fever vaccination. Study observations and caveats: Only a small proportion of the clonotypes turned up in both the CD4 and the CD8 compartments, likely arising from convergent recombination.

TCR cDNA, made by 5'RACE template switching, carried an added universal primer site and UMIs. Each CDR3 protein gets one entry after TCRdb re-called the 5' RACE reads with MiXCR. The data hold about 210,000 distinct CDR3 sequences, with about 3% observed a single time. Turning to this clonotype: Its antigen remains unidentified.

The starting material was CD4+ T cells sorted from PBMCs, obtained 10 days after the yellow fever booster vaccination. This sequence originates from a man aged 18 to 30 who received the YFV17D yellow fever vaccine.

CDR3 in amino acids: CASSPGLADTDTQYF. DNA of the CDR3: TGTGCCAGCAGCCCGGGACTAGCGGACACAGATACGCAGTATTTT. This chain joins TRBV7-9 and TRBJ2-3, with TRBD2 matching over 11 bases. The V segment lost 5 bases and the J segment 2 bases; nucleotides outside the gene matches: 3. There are 15 residues in the CDR3. Germline loops: CDR1 SEHNR, CDR2 FQNEAQ (reference sequence).